This entry is about one T cell receptor (beta chain). The CDR3 has 14 residues. Trimming removed 0 bases from V and 2 bases from J, with 8 bases in between. Germline loops: CDR1 MNHEY, CDR2 SVGAGI. The sample comes from a study of patients and donors after allogeneic stem cell transplantation. One entry per CDR3 protein, called by TCRdb with MiXCR from the RT-PCR reads. The table lists roughly 940,000 distinct CDR3 sequences, over 15% of them singletons, with about 6% in the top ten. The origin of this receptor is a human donor who was either an allogeneic HSCT recipient or a stem cell or donor lymphocyte infusion donor (not recorded which). It is not recorded whose cells these are; they may come from a transplant donor. Sequenced input: blood, either unsorted or a sorted T cell fraction (not recorded which). This chain uses TRBV6-5 with TRBJ2-7; possibly TRBD2 for D (5 bases). CDR3 sequence (DNA): TGTGCCAGCAGTTACTCGCTAGCAACCTACGAGCAGTACTTC. It codes for CASSYSLATYEQYF.